This T cell receptor (beta chain) was sequenced for a study of shared clonotypes between healthy human individuals. Study at large: There were three CD4 naive, three CD4 memory, two CD8 naive and one CD8 memory plates per donor.

Original processing notes: Filtering was not the same, since immunoSEQ gave junction-only sequences without quality scores. Sequencing was performed with immunoSEQ multiplex PCR; in TCRdb, only in-frame clones are kept and a portion is missing. The DNA was the basis for D and trimming; V, J and clone size are from that table. The top ten clones hold about 1.5% of a sample with nearly 1 million clones, 70% to 85% of them seen once. This clone appeared many times. Sequenced material: memory CD4+ T cells sorted from blood. This sample's subset: CD45RA-negative fraction. The TCR was taken from a man aged 18 to 29 in good health.

The CDR3 reads CSALAPGQRNTIYF. DNA for the CDR3: TGCAGCGCCCTCGCGCCGGGACAGAGAAACACCATATATTTT. The chain has TRBV29-1 and TRBJ1-3, with 7 bases aligning to TRBD1. This CDR3 is 14 amino acids long. The germline V gene encodes CDR1 SQVTM and CDR2 ANQGSEA. Trimming at V came to 7 bases and at J to 5 bases, leaving 11 bases not matched to a gene.